This T cell receptor beta chain appears in the sequencing data of a study of OX40 agonist ivuxolimab in advanced cancers. The method was immunoSEQ multiplex PCR; TCRdb's version includes in-frame clones alone and lacks a portion of them. The sample contains some 95,000 clones, around nine tenths of which appear only once. This clonotype originated in an adult with an advanced solid tumor such as melanoma, head and neck, liver or kidney cancer. This material consisted of CD4+ or CD8+ T cells sorted from blood, taken in a trial of the OX40 agonist ivuxolimab.

The CDR3 DNA is TGCAGCGTTGTAAGAAGTGGGGGAAGCACAGATACGCAGTATTTT. Translation gives CSVVRSGGSTDTQYF. The chain recombines TRBV29-1 with TRBJ2-3; perhaps D is TRBD1 or TRBD2 (5 bases each). CDR1 and CDR2 from the germline V gene are SQVTM and ANQGSEA. V was pared by 4 bases and J by 0 bases, with 14 bases between. The CDR3 covers 15 residues.